This record concerns one T cell receptor beta chain sequence. Its antigen is as yet unknown. The data were taken from a study of cytomegalovirus exposure and HLA in healthy donors. Study-wide results and limits: One later analysis, an examination of the approximately 130 validation repertoires, found that first-cohort TCR clusters tended to co-occur in them. Associated with cytomegalovirus, according to the listing, were around 160 TCR beta chains.

V gave up 1 base and J gave up 8 bases; unmatched junction bases: 11. This CDR3 is 16 amino acids long. Germline V gives CDR1 SNHLY, CDR2 FYNNEI. Sequenced by immunoSEQ multiplex PCR; TCRdb stores in-frame clones only, minus some. The sample shows 100,000 to 120,000 clones, approximately 94% of them seen only once. The sequence was collected from a woman aged 18-35 years in good health and CMV-seronegative. J is TRBJ1-2 and V is TRBV2, with TRBD1 matching over 9 bases. Source material: PBMCs. The CDR3 region is CASSEVSGQGIGGYTF. The CDR3 nucleotides read TGTGCCAGCAGTGAAGTTTCAGGACAGGGGATAGGGGGCTACACCTTC.